The rows below give T cell receptor beta chains drawn from one sample of a study of early T cells in non-severe SARS-CoV-2 infection. TCRdb redid the calling of the 5' RACE reads with MiXCR, one entry per CDR3 protein. In the table there are 80,000 to 95,000 distinct CDR3 sequences, roughly 14% of which are singletons. Material for sequencing was whole blood. The receptors were gathered from an adult who was a healthcare worker with PCR-confirmed SARS-CoV-2 infection or an uninfected control (not recorded which). CDR3s include the opening cysteine and the closing phenylalanine or tryptophan. The order of the fields is clone size, J gene, V gene, D gene, CDR3 DNA, CDR3 protein. The D gene is left open where the match is weak. Rows give clone size only sometimes, using once, few, many, or a class for an expanded clone.

>many|TRBJ1-1|TRBV12-3/TRBV12-4|NA
TGTGCCAGCAGGGGACCGGCAGGGAGGGAGGCTTTCTTT
CASRGPAGREAFF
>NA|TRBJ2-2|TRBV5-4|TRBD1
TGTGCCAGCAGCCCGAAGACAGGGGGGAACACCGGGGAGCTGTTTTTT
CASSPKTGGNTGELFF
>NA|TRBJ2-3|TRBV12-3/TRBV12-4|NA
TGTGCCACCGGGGGTCGCACACCCGGGGATACGCAGTATTTT
CATGGRTPGDTQYF
>NA|TRBJ1-1|TRBV7-9|TRBD1
TGTGCCAGCAGCGAGACAGGGCCCACTGAAGCTTTCTTT
CASSETGPTEAFF
>few|TRBJ1-1|TRBV6-5|NA
TGTGCCAGCAGTAGCAGGGAAAGGGTGGCTTTCTTT
CASSSRERVAFF
>few|TRBJ2-1|TRBV2|TRBD2
TGTGCCAGCAGCGCGGGGGCTAGCGGGGGAAATGAGCAGTTCTTC
CASSAGASGGNEQFF
>few|TRBJ1-1|TRBV7-2|NA
TGTGCCAGCAGCTTAGATAACAGTAACACTGAAGCTTTCTTT
CASSLDNSNTEAFF
>NA|TRBJ1-1|TRBV29-1|NA
TGCAGCGTTGAAGGACTCGCTGAAGCTTTCTTT
CSVEGLAEAFF
>few|TRBJ1-1|TRBV12-3/TRBV12-4|NA
TGTGCCAGCAGTCCTTCTTTACCCTGGAACACTGAAGCTTTCTTT
CASSPSLPWNTEAFF
>many|TRBJ1-5|TRBV5-1|NA
TGCGCCAGCAGCTTGGATCCAGCCACCAATCAGCCCCAGCATTTT
CASSLDPATNQPQHF
>NA|TRBJ2-1|TRBV2|NA
TGTGCCAGCAGCAAAGGGCGACCCGAGCAGTTCTTC
CASSKGRPEQFF
>NA|TRBJ2-3|TRBV20-1|NA
TGCAGTGTTCCGGTTCTCCGGGAAGGTACGCAGTATTTT
CSVPVLREGTQYF
>many|TRBJ1-4|TRBV24-1|NA
TGTGCCACCAGTGACCTAAATGAAAAACTGTTTTTT
CATSDLNEKLFF
>few|TRBJ2-1|TRBV7-2|TRBD2
TGTGCCAGCAGCTCAGGTGGACTAGCGGGGGGCCCCAATGAGCAGTTCTTC
CASSSGGLAGGPNEQFF
>NA|TRBJ2-1|TRBV5-5|NA
TGTGCCAGCAGCTTGGCCGGCGGACCTGACAATGAGCAGTTCTTC
CASSLAGGPDNEQFF
>NA|TRBJ1-5|TRBV5-6|NA
TGTGCCAGCAGCTTGGAAGGGTTATATCAGCCCCAGCATTTT
CASSLEGLYQPQHF
>few|TRBJ2-5|TRBV28|NA
TGTGCCAGCAGTCGTCAACCTTGGGAAACCCAGTACTTC
CASSRQPWETQYF
>few|TRBJ2-3|TRBV3-1|NA
TGTGCCAGCAGCCAAGGTCCCACAGATACGCAGTATTTT
CASSQGPTDTQYF
>once|TRBJ2-3|TRBV29-1|NA
TGCAGCGTTGAAGCTGATTATACCACAGATACGCAGTATTTT
CSVEADYTTDTQYF
>NA|TRBJ2-1|TRBV11-2|TRBD2
TGTGCCAGCAGCTTAGCGGCTAGCGGGAATTACAATGAGCAGTTCTTC
CASSLAASGNYNEQFF
>few|TRBJ1-2|TRBV6-6|TRBD1
TGTGCCAGCAATACAGGGGTCTATGGCTACACCTTC
CASNTGVYGYTF
>many|TRBJ1-2|TRBV29-1|NA
TGCAGCGTTGATAATGCAGGGGCGCTAGATGGCTACACCTTC
CSVDNAGALDGYTF
>few|TRBJ2-2|TRBV24-1|NA
TGTGCCACCAGTGATTTTACACCAGCGAACACCGGGGAGCTGTTTTTT
CATSDFTPANTGELFF
>NA|TRBJ2-3|TRBV7-3|NA
TGTGCCAGCAGCTTATGGGGGTTGATCACAGATACGCAGTATTTT
CASSLWGLITDTQYF
>few|TRBJ2-3|TRBV12-3/TRBV12-4|NA
TGTGCCAGCAGAGGGCAGGGTATAGATACGCAGTATTTT
CASRGQGIDTQYF
>few|TRBJ2-5|TRBV9|NA
TGTGCCAGCAGCAAGAGTTTTGGGGATTCGGAGACCCAGTACTTC
CASSKSFGDSETQYF
>NA|TRBJ2-5|TRBV18|NA
TGTGCCAGCTCACCTATGTTACAAGAGACCCAGTACTTC
CASSPMLQETQYF
>NA|TRBJ1-6|TRBV27|TRBD1
TGTGCCAGCAGAGGACAGGTTAATTCACCCCTCCACTTT
CASRGQVNSPLHF
>NA|TRBJ2-5|TRBV2|TRBD2
TGTGCCAGCAGTGACTCCCGACTAGCGGGGGCCCGGGCCCAGTACTTC
CASSDSRLAGARAQYF
>many|TRBJ2-5|TRBV5-1|NA
TGCGCCAGCAGCTTGAGGCCCGACGAGACCCAGTACTTC
CASSLRPDETQYF
>few|TRBJ2-3|TRBV12-3/TRBV12-4|NA
TGTGCCAGCAGTTTACTGGGGGACCCAATCACAGATACGCAGTATTTT
CASSLLGDPITDTQYF
>few|TRBJ1-5|TRBV5-5|NA
TGTGCCAGCAGCCAGGTATGGGGAAATCAGCCCCAGCATTTT
CASSQVWGNQPQHF
>NA|TRBJ1-5|TRBV24-1|NA
TGTGCCACCAGCGGATTGGGTCAGCCCCAGCATTTT
CATSGLGQPQHF
>few|TRBJ1-2|TRBV19|TRBD1
TGTGCCAGTGCCGGGACAGGGAGTCGTGGCTATGGCTACACCTTC
CASAGTGSRGYGYTF
>few|TRBJ1-2|TRBV18|NA
TGTGCCAGCTCACAGTGGGAGACGTACTATGGCTACACCTTC
CASSQWETYYGYTF
>NA|TRBJ1-6|TRBV12-3/TRBV12-4|NA
TGTGCCAGCAGTTTAGCGGGGGCAGATTCACCCCTCCACTTT
CASSLAGADSPLHF
>few|TRBJ1-2|TRBV29-1|NA
TGCAGCTACAATGCCCAGGGAAACTATGGCTACACCTTC
CSYNAQGNYGYTF
>NA|TRBJ2-3|TRBV5-1|TRBD2
TGCGCCAGCAGCTTGGCAGCGGGGGGGGCGGATACGCAGTATTTT
CASSLAAGGADTQYF
>few|TRBJ2-5|TRBV18|TRBD1
TGTGCCAGCTCACCAAGGAAGGGGGCAGAGGTATTAGGAGAGACCCAGTACTTC
CASSPRKGAEVLGETQYF
>NA|TRBJ2-3|TRBV7-9|TRBD1
TGTGCCAGCAGCTTAGGACAGGGGAATCGTCATACGCAGTATTTT
CASSLGQGNRHTQYF
>few|TRBJ2-2|TRBV30|TRBD1
TGTGCCTGGAGTGGAGACAGGGCCACCGGGGAGCTGTTTTTT
CAWSGDRATGELFF
>few|TRBJ1-5|TRBV20-1|NA
TGCAGTGCTGGAATCAGGGGAACTGCTCTCAATCAGCCCCAGCATTTT
CSAGIRGTALNQPQHF
>few|TRBJ2-5|TRBV9|NA
TGTGCCAGCAGCGTAGGGGGTGGAGTTCAAGAGACCCAGTACTTC
CASSVGGGVQETQYF
>many|TRBJ2-3|TRBV11-2|NA
TGTGCCAGCAGCTCAAGACAGGAGTTCACAGATACGCAGTATTTT
CASSSRQEFTDTQYF
>few|TRBJ2-5|TRBV20-1|TRBD2
TGCAGTGCTAGAGATCGCCCGAGACTAGCGGGGGGGCCTTCCGAGACCCAGTACTTC
CSARDRPRLAGGPSETQYF
>few|TRBJ1-6|TRBV27|NA
TGTGCCAGCAGACTCCGGCCGACCCCCCTACAGGGAGCGGACACCCTCCACTTT
CASRLRPTPLQGADTLHF
>many|TRBJ1-5|TRBV29-1|NA
TGCAGCGACGAGTGGGTTGGAAATCAGCCCCAGCATTTT
CSDEWVGNQPQHF
>few|TRBJ2-2|TRBV7-2|TRBD2
TGTGCCAGCAGCCGTCTAGCGGGGGCGAACACCGGGGAGCTGTTTTTT
CASSRLAGANTGELFF
>few|TRBJ1-6|TRBV5-6|NA
TGTGCCAGCAGCTTGGTGTCAGTGAGCTTCGCCGCCCTCCACTTT
CASSLVSVSFAALHF
>NA|TRBJ2-3|TRBV7-3|TRBD1
TGTGCCAGCAGCTTAGGGACAGGGATTACAGATACGCAGTATTTT
CASSLGTGITDTQYF
>NA|TRBJ1-1|TRBV2|NA
TGTGCCAGCAGTGGGATGGACAGCGCTGAAGCTTTCTTT
CASSGMDSAEAFF
>few|TRBJ2-5|TRBV3-1|NA
TGTGCCAGCAGCCAAGGAACAGAAGGGCAGACCCAGTACTTC
CASSQGTEGQTQYF